The 6 T cell receptor beta chains presented below share a single source sample, sequenced in a study of blood T cell repertoires in COVID-19. The assay was immunoSEQ multiplex PCR, and TCRdb's table has in-frame clones only and misses some. The sample consists of 400,000 to 550,000 clones, roughly 85% of them appearing once. What was sequenced was PBMCs or T cells enriched from blood (not recorded which). The source is a young woman with acute COVID-19.

J is TRBJ2-3 and V is TRBV14, with 9 bases identical to TRBD2. With 10 bases clipped from V and 4 bases from J, the junction kept 9 bases outside the gene matches. The CDR3 loop spans 14 amino acids. The germline V gene encodes CDR1 SGHDN and CDR2 FVKESK. CDR3 protein: CATSYSGGSDTQYF. The CDR3 nucleotides read TGTGCCACAAGTTACAGCGGGGGGTCAGATACGCAGTATTTT. Full variable domain (missing parts from reference TRBV14 and TRBJ2-3): EAGVTQFPSHSVIEKGQTVTLRCDPISGHDNLYWYRRVMGKEIKFLLHFVKESKQDESGMPNNRFLAERTGGTYSTLKVQPAELEDSGVYFCATSYSGGSDTQYFGPGTRLTVL.

The genes are TRBV27 and TRBJ2-4; possible D gene TRBD1, 6 bases. The V and J ends lost 4 bases and 3 bases respectively, with 13 bases between them. The CDR3 runs to 15 residues. CDR1 is MNHEY, CDR2 SMNVEV, per germline (reference sequence). The DNA for the CDR3 is TGTGCCAGCAGTTCCCGGGACACGAACAAAAACATTCAGTACTTC. Protein product: CASSSRDTNKNIQYF.

V gene TRBV28 combines with J gene TRBJ2-2; TRBD2 might be the D (5 bases). This CDR3 comprises 17 residues. Trimming cost V 6 bases and J 0 bases, with 17 bases left between them. CDR1 and CDR2 (germline): MDHEN, SYDVKM. The CDR3 sequence: CASRYIQRNPNTGELFF. Written as DNA, the CDR3 is TGTGCCAGCAGGTATATACAGCGGAATCCGAACACCGGGGAGCTGTTTTTT. The full variable domain, with the rest looked up from reference TRBV28 and TRBJ2-2, is DVKVTQSSRYLVKRTGEKVFLECVQDMDHENMFWYRQDPGLGLRLIYFSYDVKMKEKGDIPEGYSVSREKKERFSLILESASTNQTSMYLCASRYIQRNPNTGELFFGEGSRLTVL.

The chain joins TRBV28 to TRBJ2-5, with a weak D call TRBD1 (6 bases). Germline V CDR1 and CDR2: MDHEN, SYDVKM. The CDR3 covers 15 residues. Trimming pared 5 bases from V and 3 bases from J, leaving 16 bases between. CDR3 nucleotides: TGTGCCAGCAGTCTCCCGGGACACCCTAAAGAGACCCAGTACTTC. Amino acids: CASSLPGHPKETQYF.

V and J are TRBV2 and TRBJ1-5, with TRBD1 identical over 9 bases. The germline V gene has CDR1 SNHLY and CDR2 FYNNEI. Trimming at V came to 6 bases and at J to 4 bases, leaving 4 bases not matched to a gene. This CDR3 comprises 14 residues. CDR3 DNA: TGTGCCAGCAGCGGAGGACAGGGGAATCAGCCCCAGCATTTT. As protein: CASSGGQGNQPQHF.

This clone was recorded a few times. The chain couples TRBV12-3 or TRBV12-4 to TRBJ1-2; D unclear. Trimming removed 3 bases from V and 8 bases from J, with 10 bases in between. The CDR3 spans 12 residues. CDR3 protein: CASSFGGFGYTF. DNA of the CDR3: TGTGCCAGCAGTTTCGGAGGTTTCGGCTACACCTTC.